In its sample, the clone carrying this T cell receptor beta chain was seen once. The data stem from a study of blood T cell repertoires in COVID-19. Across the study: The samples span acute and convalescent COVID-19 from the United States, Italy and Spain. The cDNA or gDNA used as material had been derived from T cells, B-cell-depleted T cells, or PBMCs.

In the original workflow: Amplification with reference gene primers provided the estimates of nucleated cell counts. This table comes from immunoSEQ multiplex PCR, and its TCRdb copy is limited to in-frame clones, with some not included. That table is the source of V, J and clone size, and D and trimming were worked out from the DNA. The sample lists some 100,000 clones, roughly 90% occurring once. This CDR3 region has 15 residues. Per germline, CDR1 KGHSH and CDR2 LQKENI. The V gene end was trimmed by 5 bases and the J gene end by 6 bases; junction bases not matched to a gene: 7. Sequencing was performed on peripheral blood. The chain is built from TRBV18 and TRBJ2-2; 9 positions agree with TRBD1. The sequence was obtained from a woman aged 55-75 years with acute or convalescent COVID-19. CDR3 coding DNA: TGTGCCAGCTCATCGCGACAGGGGGAACCCGGGGAGCTGTTTTTT. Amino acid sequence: CASSSRQGEPGELFF. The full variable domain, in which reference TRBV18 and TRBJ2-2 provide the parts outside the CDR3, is NAGVMQNPRHLVRRRGQEARLRCSPMKGHSHVYWYRQLPEEGLKFMVYLQKENIIDESGMPKERFSAEFPKEGPSILRIQQVVRGDSAAYFCASSSRQGEPGELFFGEGSRLTVL.